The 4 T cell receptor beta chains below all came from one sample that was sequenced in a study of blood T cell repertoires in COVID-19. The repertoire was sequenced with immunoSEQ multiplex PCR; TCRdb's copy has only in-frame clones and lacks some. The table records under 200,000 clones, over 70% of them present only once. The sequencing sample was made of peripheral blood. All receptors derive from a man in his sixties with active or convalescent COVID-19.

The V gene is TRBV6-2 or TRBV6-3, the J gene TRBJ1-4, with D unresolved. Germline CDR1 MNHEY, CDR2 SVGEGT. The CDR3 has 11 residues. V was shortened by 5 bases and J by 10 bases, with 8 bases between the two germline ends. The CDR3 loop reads CASSPLGKLFF. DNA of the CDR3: TGTGCCAGCAGTCCCCTCGGAAAACTGTTTTTT.

CDR3 nucleotide sequence: TGTGCCAGTAGTCTCGGACAGTCGAACTATGGCTACACCTTC. This codes for CASSLGQSNYGYTF. The chain has TRBV19 and TRBJ1-2; tentatively, D is TRBD1 (6 bases). The CDR3 contains 14 residues. V gave up 5 bases and J gave up 2 bases, with 12 bases separating them. The germline V gene has CDR1 LNHDA and CDR2 SQIVND (reference sequence).

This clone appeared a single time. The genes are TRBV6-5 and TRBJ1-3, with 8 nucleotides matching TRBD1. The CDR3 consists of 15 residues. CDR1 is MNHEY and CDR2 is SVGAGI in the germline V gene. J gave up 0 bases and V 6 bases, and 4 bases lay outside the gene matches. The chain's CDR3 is CASSRQGPSGNTIYF. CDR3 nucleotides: TGTGCCAGCAGCCGACAGGGGCCCTCTGGAAACACCATATATTTT.

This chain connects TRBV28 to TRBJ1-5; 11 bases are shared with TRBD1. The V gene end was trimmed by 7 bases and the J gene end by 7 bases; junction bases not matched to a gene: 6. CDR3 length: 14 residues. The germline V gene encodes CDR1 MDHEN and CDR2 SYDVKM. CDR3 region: CASKRTGGGQPQHF. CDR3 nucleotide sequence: TGTGCCAGCAAACGGACAGGGGGCGGGCAGCCCCAGCATTTT.